This T cell receptor (beta chain) appears in the sequencing data of a study of cytomegalovirus exposure and HLA in healthy donors. Study-wide background: Of the donors genotyped, a few hundred in all, about 82% fell in the Caucasian-associated ancestry cluster.

As concerns this clone: Antigen: not known.

PCR primers comprised 60 Vbeta and 13 Jbeta primers. The repertoire was sequenced with immunoSEQ multiplex PCR; TCRdb's copy has only in-frame clones and lacks some. The table shows under 150,000 clones, with around 83% occurring only once. Study observations and caveats: Rarity marked most TCR sequences, yet some public TCRs occurred in many donors. Earlier results showed most TCR beta V segments being productive about 87% or about 30% of the time.

V shed 4 bases, J shed 8 bases, and the junction held 8 bases outside the gene matches. Germline V gene lookup returns CDR1 LGHNA and CDR2 YNFKEQ. This CDR3 region has 14 residues. The clonotype comes from a man aged 45-65 years in good health and CMV-seronegative. The chain joins TRBV4-2 to TRBJ1-2, with 9 bases matching TRBD1. Sequencing input: PBMCs. In nucleotides, the CDR3 is TGTGCCAGCAGCCCTGGACACACAGGGGGCGGCTACACCTTC. Translated: CASSPGHTGGGYTF.